Sequencing of this TCR beta chain was carried out in a study of blood T cells in healthy people across ages. This clonotype showed up just a few times. Germline V gene lookup returns CDR1 LGHNA and CDR2 YSLEER. V lost 0 bases, J lost 4 bases, and 16 bases lay in between. The CDR3 totals 16 residues. A second about 7 to 11 cycle PCR used barcoded and J-beta primers. TCRdb called the 5' RACE reads again in MiXCR, with one record for every CDR3 protein. The data contain 650,000 to 800,000 distinct CDR3 sequences, around two fifths of them seen just once; the ten biggest clones take up roughly a fifth. This sequence was found in a man aged 60 to 69 in good health. Sequences were obtained from blood. The J gene is TRBJ2-7, the V gene TRBV4-3; D is possibly TRBD1 (6 bases). DNA of the CDR3: TGCGCCAGCAGCCAAGATCGGGCAGGGGAGTATTACGAGCAGTACTTC. Protein: CASSQDRAGEYYEQYF.